This T cell receptor beta chain was recovered during a study of T-cell memory formation after mild COVID-19. Broader study findings: Later expanders leaned toward CD4+, whereas clones contracting from day 15 to 85 were balanced CD4/CD8.

Concerning this clonotype: Its specificity is not known.

The TCR alpha and TCR beta cDNA libraries, bearing sample barcodes and UMIs, were generated by 5'RACE using constant-segment primers. Using its own MiXCR run on the 5' RACE reads, TCRdb lists one record per CDR3 protein. The table lists tens of thousands of distinct CDR3 sequences, around 13% of them singletons, with 40% to 45% in the top ten. The source of this sequence is a man aged 18 to 29 who had mild COVID-19 (a few samples of this study predate the infection). Cell type and time point are not known. Sequencing used PBMCs or a T cell subset sorted from them (not recorded which).

Here the CDR3 reads CASRFLDRGFRNEQFF. The CDR3 region has the DNA TGTGCCAGCAGGTTCCTTGACAGGGGATTTCGCAATGAGCAGTTCTTC. This chain uses TRBV6-6 with TRBJ2-1; 8 bases are a match to TRBD1. The CDR3 covers 16 residues. The germline CDR1 and CDR2 sequences are MNHNY and SVGAGI (reference sequence). V was clipped by 6 bases and J by 6 bases; unmatched bases: 13.